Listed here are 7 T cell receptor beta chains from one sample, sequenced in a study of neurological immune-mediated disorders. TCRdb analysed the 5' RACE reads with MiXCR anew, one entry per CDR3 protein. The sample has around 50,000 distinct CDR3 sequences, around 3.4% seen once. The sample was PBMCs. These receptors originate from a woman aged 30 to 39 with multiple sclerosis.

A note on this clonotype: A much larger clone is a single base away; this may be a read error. Written as DNA, the CDR3 is TGTGCCAGCAGCCTAACACTGGCCACTGAAGCTTTCTTT. Translated, it gives CASSLTLATEAFF. This chain joins TRBV5-5 and TRBJ1-1; no clear D gene. Germline lookup yields CDR1 SGHKS and CDR2 YYEKEE (reference sequence). V gave up 4 bases and J gave up 4 bases, with 11 bases separating them. This CDR3 is 13 amino acids long.

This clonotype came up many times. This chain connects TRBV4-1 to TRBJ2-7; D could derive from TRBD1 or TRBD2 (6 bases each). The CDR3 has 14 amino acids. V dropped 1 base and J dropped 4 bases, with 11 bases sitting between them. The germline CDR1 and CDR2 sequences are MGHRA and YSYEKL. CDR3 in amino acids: CASSQVGGRYEQYF. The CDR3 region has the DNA TGCGCCAGCAGCCAAGTAGGGGGGAGATACGAGCAGTACTTC.

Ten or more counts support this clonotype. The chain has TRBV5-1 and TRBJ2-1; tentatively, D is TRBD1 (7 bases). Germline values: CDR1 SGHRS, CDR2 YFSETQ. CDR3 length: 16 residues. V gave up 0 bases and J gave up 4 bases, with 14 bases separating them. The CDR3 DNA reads TGCGCCAGCAGCTTGGCCAGCAGGGGGGATTACAATGAGCAGTTCTTC. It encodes CASSLASRGDYNEQFF.

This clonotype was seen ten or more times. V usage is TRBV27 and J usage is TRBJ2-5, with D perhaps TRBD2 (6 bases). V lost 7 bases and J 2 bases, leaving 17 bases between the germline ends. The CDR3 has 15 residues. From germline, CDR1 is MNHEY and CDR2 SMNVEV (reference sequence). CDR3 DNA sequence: TGTGCCAGCAAATTGCTCCGGGCGGGGCAAGAGACCCAGTACTTC. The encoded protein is CASKLLRAGQETQYF.

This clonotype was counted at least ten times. The CDR3 DNA reads TGCGCCAGCAGCTTGAGCGGGGGGGCCGCAGATACGCAGTATTTT. Translating it yields CASSLSGGAADTQYF. The V gene is TRBV5-1, the J gene TRBJ2-3; 10 nucleotides match TRBD2. Germline assignment: CDR1 SGHRS and CDR2 YFSETQ. With 1 base clipped from V and 4 bases from J, the junction kept 3 bases outside the gene matches. The CDR3 runs 15 residues. The full variable domain, in which reference TRBV5-1 and TRBJ2-3 provide the parts outside the CDR3, is KAGVTQTPRYLIKTRGQQVTLSCSPISGHRSVSWYQQTPGQGLQFLFEYFSETQRNKGNFPGRFSGRQFSNSRSEMNVSTLELGDSALYLCASSLSGGAADTQYFGPGTRLTVL.

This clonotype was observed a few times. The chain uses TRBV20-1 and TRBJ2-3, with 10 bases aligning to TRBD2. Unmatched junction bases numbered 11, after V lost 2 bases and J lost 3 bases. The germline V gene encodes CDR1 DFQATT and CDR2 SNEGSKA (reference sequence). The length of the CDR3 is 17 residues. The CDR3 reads CSARISGGAFRTDTQYF. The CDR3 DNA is TGCAGTGCTAGAATAAGCGGGGGGGCCTTCAGGACAGATACGCAGTATTTT.

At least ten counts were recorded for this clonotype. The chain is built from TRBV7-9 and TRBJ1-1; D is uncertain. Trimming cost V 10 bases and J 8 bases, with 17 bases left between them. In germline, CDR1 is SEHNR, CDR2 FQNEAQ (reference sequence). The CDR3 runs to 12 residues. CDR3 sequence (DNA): TGTGCCACCCTCCGGGTGGAGACCGAAGCTTTCTTT. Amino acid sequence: CATLRVETEAFF.